This record concerns one T cell receptor beta chain sequence. By share, this clonotype ranks as medium-sized (0.01 to 0.1%). Its antigen is still unknown. No quality values exist for individual bases; no much larger clone is one base distant. From the cysteine up to the phenylalanine, the CDR3 has a length of 13 residues. The read is trimmed to its CDR3 DNA, 39 bases read in frame from base 1. V drops 7 bases and J drops 5 bases, leaving 10 bases in between. The germline V gene encodes CDR1 KGHDR and CDR2 SFDVKD. The data were obtained in a study of immune heterogeneity within non-small cell lung tumors (dated by TCRdb to between 2017 and 2018). General notes on the study: By histology, the tumors were several squamous cell carcinomas, nine to eleven non-squamous carcinomas and 1 tumor not otherwise specified. Transcriptome data were available for just approximately 45 loci from about 13 patients, whereas TCR repertoire analysis spanned roughly 55 tumor loci from approximately 14 patients. To look at intratumoral immune heterogeneity, the study ran whole-exome sequencing, RNA-seq and TCR beta repertoire sequencing on several spatially distinct regions taken from every NSCLC tumor. Binding of neoantigens to the HLA alleles of each patient was predicted with netMHCpan-3.0 for mutant peptides of 8 to 11 amino acids.

The TCR beta CDR3 region was amplified with a multiplex PCR system whose first round of around 11 cycles used 32 V-gene forward primers and 13 J-gene reverse primers. A QIAGEN Multiplex PCR Kit was used for first-round PCR, and the primer sequences were filed in Chinese patent CN105087789A. Illumina universal primers were added in a second PCR round performed with the Phusion High-Fidelity PCR Kit. TCR libraries were paired-end sequenced at 151 bp read length on the Illumina HiSeq X Ten platform. In the original analysis: Reads without multiplex PCR primers were removed using Cutadapt, read pairs were merged using PEAR, and CDR3 regions were called using MiXCR with default settings. Repertoire diversity was assessed by Shannon entropy, and clonality was calculated as one minus the Shannon entropy divided by the ln of the count of productive unique sequences. Clonotypes present at frequencies of at least 0.5% were defined as dominant or high-frequency T-cell clones. Clones were called with MiXCR by TCRdb after fastp trimmed the public reads at Q25, and only in-frame beta chains were retained. Every distinct CDR3 protein forms one entry, paired with its most common genes and DNA. The V and J calls were determined by TCRdb, not by the authors. Recorded for this sample are about 7,200 distinct CDR3 sequences; 20% to 25% of them occurred a single time. The top ten clonotypes cover 15% of the sample.

On the study overall, not on this receptor specifically: Within a patient, identical dominant CDR3B clonotypes were found to recur across loci, yet unique high-frequency clones were also harbored in different tumor locations. A statistically significant but moderate positive correlation (R around 0.33) was observed between local T-cell repertoire clonality and local tumor mutational burden. For the most part, high-frequency TCR beta clonotypes differed from one individual patient to another.

Genomic DNA extracted from bulk tumor tissue served as TCR template, with approximately 590 ng gDNA amplified per sample. During surgery, several biopsies were collected from each primary tumor and placed as far from one another as possible within the tumor mass. The study cohort was described as untreated, and patients were newly diagnosed NSCLC cases undergoing curative surgery. The donors were fewer than 17 patients with newly diagnosed non-small cell lung cancer who were having surgery with curative intent. Two independent pathologists examined the resected tumor masses. Only DNA and RNA samples of high quality went on to sequencing.

The chain is assembled from TRBV24-1 and TRBJ2-2, with an unclear D gene assignment. Sequencing used lung tumor tissue. The receptor comes from a man in his 60s with non-small cell lung cancer. The DNA sequence is TGTGCCACCAGCCCCCCGTGGACCGGGGAGCTGTTTTTT. Protein translation: CATSPPWTGELFF.